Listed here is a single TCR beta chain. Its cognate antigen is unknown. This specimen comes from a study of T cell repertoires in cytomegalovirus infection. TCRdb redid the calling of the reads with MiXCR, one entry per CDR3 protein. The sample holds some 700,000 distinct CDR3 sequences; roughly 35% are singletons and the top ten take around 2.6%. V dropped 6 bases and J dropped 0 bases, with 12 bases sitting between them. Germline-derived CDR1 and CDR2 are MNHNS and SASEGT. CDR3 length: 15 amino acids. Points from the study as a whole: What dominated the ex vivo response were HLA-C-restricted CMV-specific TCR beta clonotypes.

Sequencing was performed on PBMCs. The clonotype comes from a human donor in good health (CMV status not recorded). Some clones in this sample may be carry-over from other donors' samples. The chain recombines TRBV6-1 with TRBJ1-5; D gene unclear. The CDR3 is CASRSRPYSNQPQHF. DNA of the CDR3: TGTGCCAGCAGGTCCCGACCCTATAGCAATCAGCCCCAGCATTTT.